This TCR beta chain was sequenced during a study of blood T cell repertoires in COVID-19. CDR3 size: 12 residues. Trimming removed 7 bases at V and 5 bases at J, with 11 bases between. Germline V gives CDR1 LNHDA, CDR2 SQIVND (reference sequence). TCRdb's copy holds only in-frame clones and misses some; the assay was immunoSEQ multiplex PCR. The sample contains a few hundred thousand clones, roughly 89% of which appear only once. Sequencing used PBMCs or T cells enriched from blood (not recorded which). This chain connects TRBV19 to TRBJ1-2, with TRBD1 as a possible D gene (5 bases). The clonotype was recovered from a woman under 30 with acute COVID-19. The CDR3 DNA follows: TGTGCCAGTAACGTTCAGGGATATGGCTACACCTTC. Its translation is CASNVQGYGYTF. Supplemented by reference TRBV19 and TRBJ1-2, the full variable domain reads DGGITQSPKYLFRKEGQNVTLSCEQNLNHDAMYWYRQDPGQGLRLIYYSQIVNDFQKGDIAEGYSVSREKKESFPLTVTSAQKNPTAFYLCASNVQGYGYTFGSGTRLTVV.